This TCR beta chain was sequenced during a study of blood T cells in healthy people across ages. General study points: For the donors, CMV status was unknown and possibly confounded expanded clonotype changes. Per million T cells, the diversity of TCR beta decreased roughly linearly as age advanced.

Germline-derived CDR1 and CDR2 are SGHTA and FQGNSA. V lost 7 bases and J lost 8, with 17 bases in between. The CDR3 contains 14 residues. Researchers report isolating at least 6.5 million PBMCs per sample. Total RNA was extracted at no less than 6 micrograms per sample. The use of a sample-barcoded 5' primer and a J-beta primer mix characterized a second PCR of about 6 to 12 cycles. MiXCR, run by TCRdb on the 5' RACE reads, gives a single entry per CDR3 protein. The data contain over 1,300,000 distinct CDR3 sequences, roughly 64% of them singletons. Worth noting for this clonotype: What it binds is unknown.

The chain combines TRBV7-2 with TRBJ1-4; D may be TRBD1 (5 bases). The receptor was isolated from a man younger than 35 in good health. Material for sequencing was blood. The CDR3 nucleotides read TGTGCCAGCACCATCCGCCCTGGGGACGAAAAACTGTTTTTT. Protein sequence: CASTIRPGDEKLFF. Combining the CDR3 with reference TRBV7-2 and TRBJ1-4 gives the whole variable domain GAGVSQSPSNKVTEKGKDVELRCDPISGHTALYWYRQSLGQGLEFLIYFQGNSAPDKSGLPSDRFSAERTGGSVSTLTIQRTQQEDSAVYLCASTIRPGDEKLFFGSGTQLSVL.